Listed here is a single T cell receptor delta chain. TCRdb attributes to this sequence the protein of a much larger clone, which differs from the DNA translation at residue 15; a read error is likely, and the protein displayed is translated from the DNA. Bulk repertoires came from Vgamma9/Vdelta2+ or Vdelta2-negative gammadelta T cells flow-sorted from PBMC. The entry originates in a study of γδ T cells in repeated Plasmodium falciparum infection. TCRdb fed the multiplex PCR reads into CATT to redo clone calling. The repertoire holds around 50,000 delta-chain clones, with roughly 2% as singletons. V lost 2 bases to trimming and J lost 0 bases, with 34 bases between them. Germline-derived CDR1 and CDR2 are TSWWSYY and QGS. This CDR3 comprises 23 residues.

V usage is TRDV1 and J usage is TRDJ1; TRDD3 is a possible D gene (7 bases). As TCRdb names no J gene, one was assigned here on the basis of a DNA match to germline. The sample consisted of gamma-delta T cells from blood. This TCR was sampled from a pool of human donors (malaria-infected and uninfected, not separated). CDR3 sequence reads: CALGESTSFLLLLGNRYTDKLIF. As DNA, the CDR3 is TGTGCTCTTGGGGAATCCACCAGCTTCCTTCTACTACTGGGGAATAGGTACACCGATAAACTCATCTTT.